Each of the 24 T cell receptor beta chains below was sequenced from the same sample in a study of T-cell reconstitution after alpha-beta-depleted transplantation in children. Unique molecular identifiers were incorporated into the prepared TCRbeta library. TCRdb independently ran MiXCR on the PCR reads; one entry per CDR3 protein. The sample has about 640,000 distinct CDR3 sequences, around a sixth seen once; the top ten hold 1.1%. The sequencing here drew on PBMCs from the stem cell graft donor, taken from the stem cell graft. The source of these receptors is a human donor who donated a stem cell graft to a child with acute myeloid leukemia.

In its sample, this clonotype was seen a few times. The genes are TRBV20-1 and TRBJ2-4, with 8 bases matching TRBD1. J was trimmed by 5 bases and V by 7 bases; bases with no gene match: 13. Germline V gives CDR1 DFQATT, CDR2 SNEGSKA (reference sequence). The CDR3 runs to 15 residues. The CDR3 DNA reads TGCAGTGTTCATCCGGCTTGGGGACAGGAAAACATTCAGTACTTC. The encoded protein is CSVHPAWGQENIQYF.

The DNA of the CDR3 is TGTGCCAGCAGTACAATAGCGGGGGCAACAGATACGCAGTATTTT. This codes for CASSTIAGATDTQYF. The rearrangement joins TRBV2 to TRBJ2-3; 9 bases match TRBD2. The CDR3 is 15 amino acids. J gave up 3 bases and V 5 bases, and 6 bases lay outside the gene matches. CDR1 is SNHLY and CDR2 is FYNNEI in the germline V gene. Full variable domain (remainder filled in from reference TRBV2 and TRBJ2-3): EPEVTQTPSHQVTQMGQEVILRCVPISNHLYFYWYRQILGQKVEFLVSFYNNEISEKSEIFDDQFSVERPDGSNFTLKIRSTKLEDSAMYFCASSTIAGATDTQYFGPGTRLTVL.

CDR3 nucleotide sequence: TGTGCCAGCAGTTCCTCGGGACAGGGGCACTACGAGCAGTACGTC. Amino acid sequence: CASSSSGQGHYEQYV. This chain connects TRBV28 to TRBJ2-7, with TRBD1 matching over 10 bases. The CDR3 spans 15 residues. The trim removed 4 bases at V and 3 bases at J, leaving 6 bases unmatched. CDR1 and CDR2 (germline): MDHEN, SYDVKM.

This chain connects TRBV11-2 to TRBJ1-1; 8 bases agree with TRBD1. CDR3 length: 15 residues. The trim removed 5 bases at V and 3 bases at J, leaving 8 bases unmatched. Germline assignment: CDR1 SGHAT and CDR2 FQNNGV. Written as DNA, the CDR3 is TGTGCCAGCAGCCCCGGAAAGACAGGGGACACTGAAGCTTTCTTT. It encodes CASSPGKTGDTEAFF.

This clonotype appeared many times. V is TRBV5-1 and J is TRBJ2-3; D possibly corresponds to TRBD1 (5 bases). CDR1 and CDR2 (germline): SGHRS, YFSETQ. The CDR3 covers 14 residues. V dropped 0 bases and J dropped 2 bases, with 7 bases sitting between them. CDR3 region: CASSLGTNTDTQYF. The CDR3 region has the DNA TGCGCCAGCAGCTTGGGGACAAACACAGATACGCAGTATTTT.

This clonotype was observed a handful of times. This chain links TRBV7-6 with TRBJ2-3; D gene ambiguous. Trimming took 2 bases from V and 4 from J, leaving 13 bases between them. This CDR3 region has 15 residues. Germline values: CDR1 SGHVS, CDR2 FNYEAQ. CDR3 sequence reads: CASSLWTQAPDTQYF. As DNA, the CDR3 is TGTGCCAGCAGCTTATGGACGCAGGCCCCAGATACGCAGTATTTT. The full variable domain, rest sourced from reference TRBV7-6 and TRBJ2-3, is GAGVSQSPRYKVTKRGQDVALRCDPISGHVSLYWYRQALGQGPEFLTYFNYEAQQDKSGLPNDRFSAERPEGSISTLTIQRTEQRDSAMYRCASSLWTQAPDTQYFGPGTRLTVL.

This clonotype was detected a few times. The gene calls are TRBV7-2 and TRBJ1-4; no clear D gene. This CDR3 spans 15 amino acids. Trimming shortened V by 4 bases and J by 5 bases, and 14 bases separated the two germline ends. Per the germline V gene, CDR1 is SGHTA and CDR2 is FQGNSA. As DNA, the CDR3 is TGTGCCAGCAGCTCCATCAGGAATCCAAATGAAAAACTGTTTTTT. As protein: CASSSIRNPNEKLFF.

This clonotype was seen repeatedly, ten times or more. The genes are TRBV6-5 and TRBJ2-2; the D gene is possibly TRBD2 (6 bases). This CDR3 comprises 15 residues. CDR1 is MNHEY, CDR2 SVGAGI, per germline. V dropped 0 bases and J dropped 3 bases, with 8 bases sitting between them. The CDR3 nucleotides read TGTGCCAGCAGTTACTCGTGGGGGGACACCGGGGAGCTGTTTTTT. This gives the protein CASSYSWGDTGELFF.

The CDR3: CSVLKTGGYNEQFF. The CDR3 coding sequence is TGCAGCGTACTTAAGACAGGGGGCTACAATGAGCAGTTCTTC. The V gene is TRBV29-1, the J gene TRBJ2-1; 9 bases agree with TRBD1. The germline V gene has CDR1 SQVTM and CDR2 ANQGSEA. V was pared by 6 bases and J by 3 bases, with 6 bases of the junction left unmatched. This CDR3 is built from 14 residues.

This clonotype was recorded a few times. The chain employs TRBV4-1 and TRBJ1-6; 7 nucleotides match TRBD1. CDR1 MGHRA and CDR2 YSYEKL come from the germline V gene. V shed 0 bases, J shed 0 bases, and the junction held 14 bases outside the gene matches. CDR3 length equals 21 residues. This chain's CDR3 is CASSQEPEWGQPSSYNSPLHF. The CDR3 region has the DNA TGCGCCAGCAGCCAAGAGCCCGAATGGGGACAGCCGAGCTCCTATAATTCACCCCTCCACTTT.

The chain joins TRBV7-9 to TRBJ2-3; 8 nucleotides line up with TRBD2. The CDR3 totals 13 residues. Trimming cost V 9 bases and J 4 bases; bases outside gene matches: 6. Germline loops: CDR1 SEHNR, CDR2 FQNEAQ (reference sequence). CDR3 sequence: CASARGVADTQYF. CDR3 bases: TGTGCCAGTGCGCGGGGGGTCGCAGATACGCAGTATTTT.

J is TRBJ1-2 and V is TRBV20-1; D is ambiguous. The V end lost 7 bases, the J end lost 0 bases, and 9 bases lay between the germline ends. Germline V gene lookup returns CDR1 DFQATT and CDR2 SNEGSKA (reference sequence). The CDR3 consists of 12 residues. The CDR3 reads CSVRTPNYGYTF. As DNA, the CDR3 is TGCAGTGTCCGAACCCCTAACTATGGCTACACCTTC.

In this sample, this clonotype turned up many times. V usage is TRBV12-3 or TRBV12-4 and J usage is TRBJ2-1, with 7 bases that match TRBD1. The CDR3 has 13 amino acids. V shed 4 bases and J 11 bases; nucleotides not matched to a gene: 8. The CDR3 DNA reads TGTGCCAGCAGTTGGGGACAGCTTCATCAGCAGTTCTTC. Its translation is CASSWGQLHQQFF.

The V call is TRBV7-2, the J call TRBJ2-2, with 11 positions matching TRBD2. Germline assignment: CDR1 SGHTA and CDR2 FQGNSA. The J segment lost 6 bases and the V segment lost 2 bases, leaving 17 bases of the junction unmatched. This CDR3 has 20 amino acids. CDR3 loop: CASSLRWASGGTPKAGELFF. The CDR3 bases are TGTGCCAGCAGCTTACGCTGGGCTAGCGGGGGGACCCCTAAGGCCGGGGAGCTGTTTTTT.

This clonotype was counted many times. The rearrangement uses TRBV11-2 and TRBJ1-4; unclear D gene. CDR3 length: 15 residues. CDR1 and CDR2 (germline): SGHAT, FQNNGV. V gave up 3 bases and J gave up 0 bases, with 8 bases separating them. CDR3 protein: CASSFGVSTNEKLFF. The DNA for the CDR3 is TGTGCCAGCAGCTTTGGAGTTTCAACTAATGAAAAACTGTTTTTT. The full variable domain, in which reference TRBV11-2 and TRBJ1-4 provide the parts outside the CDR3, is EAGVAQSPRYKIIEKRQSVAFWCNPISGHATLYWYQQILGQGPKLLIQFQNNGVVDDSQLPKDRFSAERLKGVDSTLKIQPAKLEDSAVYLCASSFGVSTNEKLFFGSGTQLSVL.

The genes are TRBV5-1 and TRBJ2-3; D is unresolved. V was cut by 4 bases and J by 0 bases, with 12 bases left in between. The length of the CDR3 is 15 residues. From germline, CDR1 is SGHRS and CDR2 YFSETQ. CDR3 amino acids: CASSAGLPSTDTQYF. DNA of the CDR3: TGCGCCAGCAGCGCCGGATTACCTAGCACAGATACGCAGTATTTT.

Ten or more counts support this clonotype. The V and J genes are TRBV6-5 and TRBJ1-1; D is perhaps TRBD1 (6 bases). CDR3 length equals 16 residues. In germline, CDR1 is MNHEY, CDR2 SVGAGI. V lost 4 bases and J lost 1, with 16 bases in between. The CDR3 loop is CASSLISGTPNTEAFF. As DNA, the CDR3 is TGTGCCAGCAGTTTAATATCCGGGACACCGAACACTGAAGCTTTCTTT.

This clonotype was picked up many times. The chain couples TRBV7-2 to TRBJ2-3, with D perhaps matching TRBD2 (5 bases). V was cut by 3 bases and J by 2 bases, with 12 bases left in between. The germline CDR1 and CDR2 sequences are SGHTA and FQGNSA. This CDR3 has 15 amino acids. The CDR3 DNA reads as TGTGCCAGCAGCTTTCGGCGGGTTTACACAGATACGCAGTATTTT. Its translation is CASSFRRVYTDTQYF.

The chain combines TRBV11-2 with TRBJ2-3; 10 bases agree with TRBD2. The junction had 10 bases not matched to a gene; V was cut back by 2 bases and J by 2 bases. This CDR3 has 18 amino acids. Per the germline V gene, CDR1 is SGHAT and CDR2 is FQNNGV. DNA for the CDR3: TGTGCCAGCAGCTTATCCCCGGGTAGCGGGGGGTCCACAGATACGCAGTATTTT. This gives the protein CASSLSPGSGGSTDTQYF.

This clonotype was seen only a few times. The chain combines TRBV20-1 with TRBJ1-4; 7 positions agree with TRBD1. Germline loops: CDR1 DFQATT, CDR2 SNEGSKA (reference sequence). This CDR3 is built from 15 residues. Germline trimming cut 2 bases from V and 6 bases from J; bases unmatched to any gene: 9. The CDR3 sequence: CSARPSQGGYEKLFF. CDR3 nucleotide sequence: TGCAGTGCTAGACCTTCCCAGGGGGGTTATGAAAAACTGTTTTTT.

This clonotype was observed a few times. The chain combines TRBV27 with TRBJ2-7; 7 bases agree with TRBD2. The CDR3 is 12 residues long. Germline V gene data show CDR1 as MNHEY and CDR2 as SMNVEV (reference sequence). Unmatched junction bases numbered 8, after V lost 8 bases and J lost 7 bases. CDR3 sequence reads: CASGLEGPEQYF. For the CDR3, the DNA is TGTGCCAGCGGACTAGAGGGACCGGAGCAGTACTTC.

This clonotype occurred a few times. The rearrangement links TRBV6-1 to TRBJ1-5, with D perhaps matching TRBD1 (5 bases). The CDR3 is made up of 13 amino acids. V dropped 0 bases and J dropped 7 bases, with 7 bases sitting between them. The germline CDR1 and CDR2 sequences are MNHNS and SASEGT. The CDR3 loop reads CASSEARGQPQHF. CDR3 bases: TGTGCCAGCAGTGAAGCAAGGGGCCAGCCCCAGCATTTT.

This clonotype was counted ten times or more. The chain uses TRBV20-1 and TRBJ2-4; D is unclear. Germline values: CDR1 DFQATT, CDR2 SNEGSKA (reference sequence). Trimming took off 6 bases at V and 7 bases at J, with 19 bases between the two ends. The CDR3 length is 14 residues. Written as DNA, the CDR3 is TGCAGTGCCCCCGAAGCGTCCTTATGGAACATTCAGTACTTC. Protein sequence: CSAPEASLWNIQYF.

V is TRBV4-2 and J is TRBJ1-1; D remains ambiguous. The CDR3 totals 15 residues. Per germline, CDR1 LGHNA and CDR2 YNFKEQ. Trimming cost V 0 bases and J 12 bases, with 20 bases left between them. CDR3 nucleotides: TGTGCCAGCAGCCAAGATGGATCACGGGTTGGGATAACTTTCTTT. Translation gives CASSQDGSRVGITFF.